Following are 28 T cell receptor beta chains from one sample sequenced in a study of vaccination and CD4 T cells after COVID-19 (dated by TCRdb to 2021 to 2024). In light of the paper, this sample's treatment or condition label describes: approximately nine-day PBMC culture with coronavirus spike peptide pools or control peptides (ViraFEST assay). Library preparation was by PCR. This sample was sequenced with an Illumina iSeq 100. At the Johns Hopkins FTIC core, DNA from the cultured CD4+ T cells underwent TCR sequencing with the Oncomine TCR Beta short-read assay. Clones were called with MiXCR by TCRdb after fastp trimmed the public reads at Q25, and only in-frame beta chains were retained. Each record represents a unique CDR3 protein, reported with the most common genes and DNA among its rows. Within this sample are approximately 11,000 distinct CDR3 sequences, with 73% of them counted one time only. Approximately 7.7% of the sample is held by the ten biggest clonotypes.

These receptors lack a known antigen. The sequencing sample was made of CD4+ T cells from blood, cultured in vitro. These receptors originate from a human donor who had recovered from COVID-19.

This chain connects TRBV24-1 to TRBJ1-4, with 7 bases identical to TRBD1. This CDR3 region has 16 residues. Germline assignment: CDR1 KGHDR and CDR2 SFDVKD. V was pared by 4 bases and J by 8 bases, with 12 bases of the junction left unmatched. This chain's CDR3 is CATSDPTRQGGEKLFF. Here the CDR3 DNA reads TGTGCCACCAGTGACCCCACACGACAGGGTGGGGAAAAACTGTTTTTT.

The chain recombines TRBV6-1 with TRBJ1-5; maybe TRBD1 (5 bases). V lost 7 bases, J lost 1 base, and 17 bases lay in between. CDR1 is MNHNS and CDR2 is SASEGT in the germline V gene. The CDR3 is 16 amino acids. The CDR3, as DNA: TGTGCCAGCACCGCCCCCCGGGCAGGGAGCAATCAGCCCCAGCATTTT. Amino acid sequence: CASTAPRAGSNQPQHF.

The V and J genes are TRBV19 and TRBJ1-5, with D hard to call. The CDR3 is 15 amino acids. CDR1 is LNHDA, CDR2 SQIVND, per germline (reference sequence). Trimming removed 7 bases from V and 9 bases from J, with 22 bases in between. CDR3 DNA sequence: TGTGCCAGTACCCCCTCCCGGGATTCCTGGGGGCCCCAGCATTTT. Amino acids: CASTPSRDSWGPQHF. Complete variable domain (other parts from reference TRBV19 and TRBJ1-5): DGGITQSPKYLFRKEGQNVTLSCEQNLNHDAMYWYRQDPGQGLRLIYYSQIVNDFQKGDIAEGYSVSREKKESFPLTVTSAQKNPTAFYLCASTPSRDSWGPQHFGDGTRLSIL.

V is TRBV6-1 and J is TRBJ1-2; D gene unclear. V lost 3 bases to trimming and J lost 2 bases, with 1 base between them. This CDR3 is 11 amino acids long. Germline CDR1 is MNHNS and CDR2 is SASEGT. The CDR3 DNA is TGTGCCAGCAGTGAGAACTATGGCTACACCTTC. It encodes CASSENYGYTF.

This clonotype appeared a single time. The gene calls are TRBV2 and TRBJ2-5, with 11 positions matching TRBD2. Germline lookup yields CDR1 SNHLY and CDR2 FYNNEI. Unmatched junction bases numbered 9, after V lost 3 bases and J lost 3 bases. The CDR3 covers 17 residues. CDR3 in DNA: TGTGCCAGCAGTGACCCCTTGGGTAGCGGGAGGGAAGAGACCCAGTACTTC. Translated: CASSDPLGSGREETQYF.

The chain combines TRBV7-2 with TRBJ2-7, with a possible D match to TRBD2 (6 bases). The CDR3 extends over 14 amino acids. Trimming shortened V by 2 bases and J by 4 bases, and 12 bases separated the two germline ends. Germline-derived CDR1 and CDR2 are SGHTA and FQGNSA. The CDR3 DNA sequence: TGTGCCAGCAGCTTAAGAGTGGCGGGATACGAGCAGTACTTC. Amino acid sequence: CASSLRVAGYEQYF.

The J gene is TRBJ2-7, the V gene TRBV28; TRBD2 aligns across 8 bases. Germline CDR1 reads MDHEN; CDR2 reads SYDVKM. The CDR3 totals 14 residues. With V trimmed by 6 bases and J by 4 bases, 8 bases remained unmatched. In DNA, the CDR3 is TGTGCCAGCAGCGACCGGCGACTAGCGTACGAGCAGTACTTC. Protein product: CASSDRRLAYEQYF.

This clonotype was detected only once. The chain couples TRBV7-2 to TRBJ2-3; 7 bases line up with TRBD2. Germline V gene lookup returns CDR1 SGHTA and CDR2 FQGNSA. This CDR3 comprises 16 residues. J lost 7 bases, V lost 1 base, and 11 bases had no gene match. The CDR3, as DNA: TGTGCCAGCAGCTTAGTCTTCGGCGGGAGTGGGCATACGCAGTATTTT. Translating gives CASSLVFGGSGHTQYF.

V and J are TRBV20-1 and TRBJ2-7; D might be TRBD2 (6 bases). The CDR3 is made up of 16 amino acids. The germline V and J ends were trimmed by 1 base and 2 bases, with 18 bases remaining between them. CDR1 is DFQATT and CDR2 is SNEGSKA in the germline V gene (reference sequence). The CDR3 DNA is TGCAGTGCTAGAGTAGGGAGCGCGGGGAGCCCCTACGAGCAGTACTTC. This translates into CSARVGSAGSPYEQYF.

The chain is built from TRBV28 and TRBJ1-2, with unresolved D. Germline CDR1 is MDHEN and CDR2 is SYDVKM. Between the trimmed V and J ends, which lost 6 bases and 10 bases, there was a span of 18 bases. The CDR3 covers 13 residues. Here the CDR3 reads CASRNTATSDYTF. The DNA for the CDR3 is TGTGCCAGCAGGAACACGGCCACTTCTGACTACACCTTC.

The rearrangement joins TRBV28 to TRBJ1-5, with 11 bases matching TRBD1. The trim removed 6 bases at V and 7 bases at J, leaving 2 bases unmatched. This CDR3 has 13 amino acids. CDR1 and CDR2 (germline): MDHEN, SYDVKM. The CDR3 nucleotides are TGTGCCAGCAGAGGACAGGGGGCCCAGCCCCAGCATTTT. The encoded protein is CASRGQGAQPQHF.

The chain joins TRBV6-2 or TRBV6-3 to TRBJ1-5; the D is unclear. The CDR3 is 12 amino acids. Germline values: CDR1 MNHEY, CDR2 SVGEGT. V lost 7 bases to trimming and J lost 2 bases, with 6 bases between them. The CDR3 DNA reads as TGTGCCAGCAACAGAGGCAATCAGCCCCAGCATTTT. Translation: CASNRGNQPQHF.

The chain uses TRBV4-1 and TRBJ2-7, with 8 bases aligning to TRBD2. CDR3 length: 17 amino acids. With 1 base clipped from V and 4 bases from J, the junction kept 12 bases outside the gene matches. Germline assignment: CDR1 MGHRA and CDR2 YSYEKL. The CDR3 DNA reads TGCGCCAGCAGCCAAGGGCCGGGACTAGACGTGGTGTACGAGCAGTACTTC. It translates to CASSQGPGLDVVYEQYF.

The genes are TRBV6-2 or TRBV6-3 and TRBJ2-1, with 7 bases identical to TRBD1. V lost 6 bases to trimming and J lost 3 bases; unmatched junction nucleotides: 11. In germline, CDR1 is MNHEY, CDR2 SVGEGT. The CDR3 length is 16 residues. This CDR3 reads CASSKNTGAFYNEQFF. The CDR3 nucleotides read TGTGCCAGCAGCAAAAATACAGGGGCCTTCTACAATGAGCAGTTCTTC.

This chain connects TRBV6-1 to TRBJ1-3, with D perhaps matching TRBD1 (6 bases). Deletions cut 7 bases from V and 4 bases from J, with 17 bases between. In germline, CDR1 is MNHNS, CDR2 SASEGT. The CDR3 spans 15 residues. The CDR3: CASTIYRVSGNTIYF. DNA for the CDR3: TGTGCCAGCACCATCTACAGGGTATCCGGAAACACCATATATTTT.

This chain joins TRBV9 and TRBJ1-6, with 8 bases aligning to TRBD1. The V gene's germline CDR1 is SGDLS and CDR2 YYNGEE. The CDR3 covers 17 residues. The ends lost 3 bases at V and 0 bases at J; junction bases unmatched: 5. The CDR3 sequence: CASSAGQASSYNSPLHF. CDR3 bases: TGTGCCAGCAGCGCGGGACAGGCGAGCTCCTATAATTCACCCCTCCACTTT.

V and J are TRBV6-5 and TRBJ2-7; D gene uncertain. The V gene lost 3 bases and the J gene lost 6 bases, with 9 bases spanning the gap. CDR3 length equals 12 residues. CDR1 and CDR2 from the germline V gene are MNHEY and SVGAGI. DNA for the CDR3: TGTGCCAGCAGTTATTTGCCTGGCGAGCAGTACTTC. It specifies CASSYLPGEQYF.

This chain uses TRBV20-1 with TRBJ1-5, with no clear D. CDR3 length: 13 amino acids. Germline V gene sequence: CDR1 DFQATT, CDR2 SNEGSKA (reference sequence). V was pared by 1 base and J by 1 base, with 5 bases between. The CDR3 protein is CSARGTSNQPQHF. The CDR3, as DNA: TGCAGTGCTAGAGGCACCAGCAATCAGCCCCAGCATTTT.

The rearrangement joins TRBV19 to TRBJ1-1; D gene unclear. V lost 2 bases, J lost 5 bases, and 9 bases lay in between. CDR3 length: 13 residues. Per the germline V gene, CDR1 is LNHDA and CDR2 is SQIVND (reference sequence). CDR3 bases: TGTGCCAGTAGTATAAGAGAGCGGACTGAAGCTTTCTTT. Translated, it gives CASSIRERTEAFF.

This clonotype turned up a few times. The chain carries TRBV11-3 and TRBJ1-1; 7 bases are shared with TRBD1. From germline, CDR1 is SGHNT and CDR2 YENEEA. The CDR3 is 13 residues long. J lost 7 bases, V lost 2 bases, and 4 bases had no gene match. CDR3 residues: CASSLRQGSEAFF. The CDR3 nucleotides are TGTGCCAGCAGCTTAAGACAGGGCAGTGAAGCTTTCTTT.

The rearrangement uses TRBV28 and TRBJ1-5, with D perhaps TRBD1 (5 bases). CDR1 and CDR2 from the germline V gene are MDHEN and SYDVKM. Trimming took off 4 bases at V and 5 bases at J, with 12 bases between the two ends. The CDR3 is 14 residues long. The CDR3 protein is CASSSGVFDQPQHF. CDR3 coding DNA: TGTGCCAGCAGTTCGGGGGTTTTCGATCAGCCCCAGCATTTT.

V gene TRBV7-2 combines with J gene TRBJ2-7; D is possibly TRBD1 or TRBD2 (5 bases each). CDR3 size: 14 residues. Germline-derived CDR1 and CDR2 are SGHTA and FQGNSA. V shed 5 bases and J shed 2 bases, with 13 bases lying between them. This CDR3 is CASSPGTTTYEQYF. CDR3 nucleotide sequence: TGTGCCAGCAGCCCCGGGACCACAACCTACGAGCAGTACTTC.

This rearrangement joins TRBV5-1 to TRBJ2-1; 7 bases map to TRBD2. Germline V CDR1 and CDR2: SGHRS, YFSETQ. J lost 5 bases, V lost 3 bases, and 11 bases had no gene match. This CDR3 contains 16 residues. CDR3 in amino acids: CASSSAVTGRDNEQFF. CDR3 bases: TGCGCCAGCAGCTCTGCAGTGACGGGGAGGGACAATGAGCAGTTCTTC.

This chain connects TRBV11-2 to TRBJ2-5, with D possibly being TRBD1 or TRBD2 (5 bases each). In germline, CDR1 is SGHAT, CDR2 FQNNGV. Trimming pared 4 bases from V and 5 bases from J, leaving 17 bases between. The CDR3 loop spans 15 amino acids. The CDR3 region is CASSSTGTRAETQYF. In DNA, the CDR3 is TGTGCCAGCAGCTCCACCGGGACCCGCGCGGAGACCCAGTACTTC.

This clonotype has just a few counts. The V call is TRBV7-6, the J call TRBJ1-6; 8 bases map to TRBD1. The CDR3 consists of 15 residues. The ends lost 6 bases at V and 8 bases at J; junction bases unmatched: 9. In germline, CDR1 is SGHVS, CDR2 FNYEAQ. This chain's CDR3 is CASSSTGGRDSPLHF. CDR3 sequence (DNA): TGTGCCAGCAGTTCAACAGGGGGAAGGGATTCACCCCTCCACTTT.

V gene TRBV6-2 or TRBV6-3 combines with J gene TRBJ1-1; D is possibly TRBD1 (5 bases). From germline, CDR1 is MNHEY and CDR2 SVGEGT. The CDR3 is made up of 15 amino acids. Trimming removed 11 bases from V and 1 base from J, with 20 bases in between. CDR3 bases: TGTGCCGCCAAGCTAGCAGGGCCCAAGAACACTGAAGCTTTCTTT. This gives the protein CAAKLAGPKNTEAFF.

This chain connects TRBV6-5 to TRBJ1-2; 7 bases align to TRBD1. Germline CDR1 MNHEY, CDR2 SVGAGI. The CDR3 has 14 residues. The V and J ends lost 2 bases and 7 bases, in that order; junction bases with no gene match: 7. This CDR3 is CASSYAQGPGGYTF. DNA of the CDR3: TGTGCCAGCAGTTACGCACAGGGGCCGGGTGGCTACACCTTC.

This chain connects TRBV5-1 to TRBJ1-6; no clear D gene. V lost 5 bases and J lost 5, with 8 bases in between. The CDR3 sequence is 13 residues long. Germline assignment: CDR1 SGHRS and CDR2 YFSETQ. The CDR3 region is CASRGPDNSPLHF. As DNA, the CDR3 is TGCGCCAGCAGGGGTCCGGATAATTCACCCCTCCACTTT.